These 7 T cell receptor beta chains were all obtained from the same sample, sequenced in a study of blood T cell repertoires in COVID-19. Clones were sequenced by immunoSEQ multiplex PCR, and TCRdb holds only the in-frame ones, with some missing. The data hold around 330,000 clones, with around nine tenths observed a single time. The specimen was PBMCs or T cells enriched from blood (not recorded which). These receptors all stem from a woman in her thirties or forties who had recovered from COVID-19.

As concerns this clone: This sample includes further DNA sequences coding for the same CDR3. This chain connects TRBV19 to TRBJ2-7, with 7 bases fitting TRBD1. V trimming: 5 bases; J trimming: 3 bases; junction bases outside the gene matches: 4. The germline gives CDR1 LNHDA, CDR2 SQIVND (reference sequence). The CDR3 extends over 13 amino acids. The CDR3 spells CASSWTGNYEQYF. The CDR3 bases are TGTGCCAGTAGTTGGACAGGAAACTACGAGCAGTACTTC.

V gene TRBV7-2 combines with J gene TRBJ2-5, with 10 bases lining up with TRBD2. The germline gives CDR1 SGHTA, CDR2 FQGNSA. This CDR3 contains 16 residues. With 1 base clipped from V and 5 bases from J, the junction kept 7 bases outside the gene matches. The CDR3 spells CASSLVQRGGPETQYF. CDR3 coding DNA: TGTGCCAGCAGCTTAGTCCAGCGGGGGGGCCCCGAGACCCAGTACTTC. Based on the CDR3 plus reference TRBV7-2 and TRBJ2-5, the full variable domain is GAGVSQSPSNKVTEKGKDVELRCDPISGHTALYWYRQSLGQGLEFLIYFQGNSAPDKSGLPSDRFSAERTGGSVSTLTIQRTQQEDSAVYLCASSLVQRGGPETQYFGPGTRLLVL.

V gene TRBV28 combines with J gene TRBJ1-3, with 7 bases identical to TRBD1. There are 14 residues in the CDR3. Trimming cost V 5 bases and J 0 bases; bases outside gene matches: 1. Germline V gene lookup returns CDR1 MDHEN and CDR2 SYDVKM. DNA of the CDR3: TGTGCCAGCAGTCCAGGGGGCTCTGGAAACACCATATATTTT. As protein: CASSPGGSGNTIYF.

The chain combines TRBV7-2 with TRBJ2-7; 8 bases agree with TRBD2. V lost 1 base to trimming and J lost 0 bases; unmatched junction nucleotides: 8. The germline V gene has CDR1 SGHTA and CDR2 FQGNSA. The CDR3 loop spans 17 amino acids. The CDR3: CASSLVASGGLSYEQYF. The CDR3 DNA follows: TGTGCCAGCAGCTTAGTAGCCAGCGGGGGCCTCTCCTACGAGCAGTACTTC.

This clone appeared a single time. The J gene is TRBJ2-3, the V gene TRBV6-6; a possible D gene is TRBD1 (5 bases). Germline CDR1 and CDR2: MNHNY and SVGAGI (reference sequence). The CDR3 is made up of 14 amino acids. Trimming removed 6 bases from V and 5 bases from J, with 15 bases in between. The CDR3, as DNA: TGTGCCAGCAGGCCCTCGGGCAGGGAAGATACGCAGTATTTT. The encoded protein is CASRPSGREDTQYF.

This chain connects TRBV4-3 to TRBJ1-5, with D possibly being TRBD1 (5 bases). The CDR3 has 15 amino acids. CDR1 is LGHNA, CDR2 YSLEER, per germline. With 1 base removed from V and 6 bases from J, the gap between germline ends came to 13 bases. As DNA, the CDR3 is TGCGCCAGCAGCCAAGTCATGGCCGGGGGTCAGCCCCAGCATTTT. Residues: CASSQVMAGGQPQHF.

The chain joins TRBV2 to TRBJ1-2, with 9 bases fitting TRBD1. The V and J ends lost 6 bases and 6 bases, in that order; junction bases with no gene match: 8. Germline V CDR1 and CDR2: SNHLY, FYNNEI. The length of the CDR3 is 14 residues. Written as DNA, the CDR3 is TGTGCCAGCAGCGTACGGGACAGGGACGATGGCTACACCTTC. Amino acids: CASSVRDRDDGYTF. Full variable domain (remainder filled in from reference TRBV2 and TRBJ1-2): EPEVTQTPSHQVTQMGQEVILRCVPISNHLYFYWYRQILGQKVEFLVSFYNNEISEKSEIFDDQFSVERPDGSNFTLKIRSTKLEDSAMYFCASSVRDRDDGYTFGSGTRLTVV.